This TCR beta chain derives from a study of T cell repertoires in cytomegalovirus infection. For the study at large: CMV epitopes, recently identified HLA-C-restricted and well-studied HLA-B-restricted, were used. Public TCR beta signatures marked donors with CMV infection and the matching HLA.

On this clonotype: The antigen is undetermined.

The CDR3 has 14 amino acids. Per germline, CDR1 SGHDT and CDR2 YYEEEE. Germline trimming cut 3 bases from V and 8 bases from J; bases unmatched to any gene: 9. Notes on the study in general: HLA-C-restricted CMV-specific TCR beta clonotypes were dominant in the ex vivo response. Summed frequency of public TCR beta families distinguished CMV carriers with the relevant HLA.

A single record per CDR3 protein comes from TCRdb applying MiXCR to the reads. The sample contains some 940,000 distinct CDR3 sequences, 30% to 40% of which appear only once. This chain uses TRBV5-6 with TRBJ1-2; 8 bases fit TRBD1. This specimen consisted of cultured CD8+ T cells from PBMCs, obtained from culture after CMV antigen stimulation. The TCR was taken from a human donor in good health (CMV status not recorded). Some clones in this sample may be carry-over from other donors' samples. The CDR3, as DNA: TGTGCCAGCAGCTCCGGGACAGGCTTTTGGGGCTACACCTTC. As protein: CASSSGTGFWGYTF.